This T cell receptor (beta chain) was sequenced in a study of cytomegalovirus exposure and HLA in healthy donors. This CDR3 is built from 14 residues. V lost 4 bases, J lost 7 bases, and 13 bases stayed unmatched. Germline assignment: CDR1 GTSNPN and CDR2 SVGIG (reference sequence). 13 Jbeta primers and 60 Vbeta primers were used for the PCR. Per the original methods: Around 80 million unique TCR beta chains, some 9.9 million of them shared, were counted by a later analysis. Here immunoSEQ multiplex PCR was the method, and the copy in TCRdb shows in-frame clones only, minus some. The V and J calls and clone size come from that table; D and trimming were worked out from the DNA. The sample yields about 88,000 clones, 77% seen once. Study-wide results and limits: Presence/absence analyses rested on an assumption that sequencing depth was roughly uniform across donors.

In the case of this clone: As yet, its antigen is unknown.

The TCR was taken from a middle-aged woman in good health and CMV-seronegative. V is TRBV30 and J is TRBJ2-7; 7 bases are shared with TRBD1. What was sequenced was PBMCs. The CDR3 nucleotides are TGTGCCTGGACGGGCGGGTATAGACAGGGAGAGCAGTACTTC. It encodes CAWTGGYRQGEQYF. Using reference TRBV30 and TRBJ2-7 for the parts outside the CDR3, the full variable domain is SQTIHQWPATLVQPVGSPLSLECTVEGTSNPNLYWYRQAAGRGLQLLFYSVGIGQISSEVPQNLSASRPQDRQFILSSKKLLLSDSGFYLCAWTGGYRQGEQYFGPGTRLTVT.